Following are 28 T cell receptor beta chains from one sample sequenced in a study of T cell changes during pregnancy in multiple sclerosis. Assay used: immunoSEQ multiplex PCR; TCRdb lists only in-frame clones, some missing. The table has about 40,000 clones, about 94% seen once. This material consisted of CD4+ T cells from peripheral blood mononuclear cells, taken after pregnancy. These receptors were taken from a female donor with multiple sclerosis, enrolled in a pregnancy study.

This clone was recorded only once. The chain is built from TRBV5-5 and TRBJ1-1, with a possible D match to TRBD1 (6 bases). The CDR3 sequence is 15 residues long. Germline V gene lookup returns CDR1 SGHKS and CDR2 YYEKEE (reference sequence). V was clipped by 0 bases and J by 7 bases, with 16 bases between them. This CDR3 is CASSLAYHGQLEAFF. The DNA for the CDR3 is TGTGCCAGCAGCTTGGCCTACCACGGACAGCTTGAAGCTTTCTTT.

This chain uses TRBV5-4 with TRBJ2-1; TRBD2 agrees at 8 bases. J lost 6 bases, V lost 4 bases, and 12 bases had no gene match. This CDR3 is built from 16 residues. CDR1 SGHNT and CDR2 YYREEE come from the germline V gene (reference sequence). As DNA, the CDR3 is TGTGCCAGCAGCCCCCCTAAGGCGGGGGGAGCCAATGAGCAGTTCTTC. It specifies CASSPPKAGGANEQFF.

The chain combines TRBV5-4 with TRBJ2-1, with D possibly being TRBD2 (7 bases). The V gene's germline CDR1 is SGHNT and CDR2 YYREEE (reference sequence). Trimming removed 5 bases from V and 5 bases from J, with 20 bases in between. The CDR3 covers 16 residues. The CDR3 nucleotides are TGTGCCAGCAGGATGAGCCGGGGGGCTTTAGACAATGAGCAGTTCTTC. The encoded protein is CASRMSRGALDNEQFF.

This chain joins TRBV6-1 and TRBJ2-3; D remains unclear. Trimming cost V 4 bases and J 2 bases, with 10 bases left between them. The CDR3 runs to 14 residues. CDR1 and CDR2 (germline): MNHNS, SASEGT. The CDR3, as DNA: TGTGCCAGCAGTGCGAGACTGATCACAGATACGCAGTATTTT. It yields the protein CASSARLITDTQYF.

CDR3 sequence: CASSPRTVNSPLHF. CDR3 DNA sequence: TGTGCCAGCAGCCCACGGACAGTAAATTCACCCCTCCACTTT. V gene TRBV7-2 combines with J gene TRBJ1-6, with a possible D match to TRBD1 (6 bases). The germline V and J ends were trimmed by 5 bases and 7 bases, with 12 bases remaining between them. The length of the CDR3 is 14 residues. CDR1 and CDR2 from the germline V gene are SGHTA and FQGNSA.

The genes are TRBV27 and TRBJ1-2, with TRBD1 matching over 7 bases. The V segment lost 5 bases and the J segment 11 bases; nucleotides outside the gene matches: 17. The length of the CDR3 is 15 residues. Germline values: CDR1 MNHEY, CDR2 SMNVEV (reference sequence). The CDR3 loop reads CASSPPDRRTSGYTF. The CDR3 DNA follows: TGTGCCAGCAGTCCGCCGGACAGGCGCACCTCGGGTTACACCTTC.

This clone was counted a single time. This rearrangement joins TRBV4-1 to TRBJ2-7; D may be TRBD2 (6 bases). Per the germline V gene, CDR1 is MGHRA and CDR2 is YSYEKL. This CDR3 is 16 amino acids long. V dropped 1 base and J dropped 3 bases, with 16 bases sitting between them. CDR3 residues: CASSQGPQTRGYEQYF. CDR3 nucleotides: TGCGCCAGCAGCCAAGGCCCCCAGACTAGAGGCTACGAGCAGTACTTC.

The V and J genes are TRBV7-2 and TRBJ1-2, with 7 bases fitting TRBD1. This CDR3 is built from 12 residues. CDR1 is SGHTA and CDR2 is FQGNSA in the germline V gene. J lost 7 bases, V lost 6 bases, and 5 bases had no gene match. CDR3 region: CASRPQGSGYTF. CDR3 nucleotide sequence: TGTGCCAGCAGACCACAGGGGTCTGGCTACACCTTC.

The rearrangement links TRBV5-8 to TRBJ2-1; 8 bases are a match to TRBD1. Germline trimming cut 0 bases from V and 8 bases from J; bases unmatched to any gene: 7. Germline V gene data show CDR1 as SGHTS and CDR2 as YDEGEE. CDR3 length equals 15 residues. The DNA of the CDR3 is TGTGCCAGCAGCTTGGTCGGACAGGGTTACGATGAGCAGTTCTTC. Translation gives CASSLVGQGYDEQFF.

The rearrangement links TRBV6-1 to TRBJ1-4; 8 bases fit TRBD1. The germline gives CDR1 MNHNS, CDR2 SASEGT. V shed 7 bases and J 8 bases; nucleotides not matched to a gene: 12. The CDR3 length is 15 residues. The DNA of the CDR3 is TGTGCCAGCACGTCAAGGACAGGGCGTGTGGAAAAACTGTTTTTT. This encodes CASTSRTGRVEKLFF.

With respect to this clone: A junction boundary mismatches the germline segment, possibly from a read error. This chain uses TRBV15 with TRBJ1-1, with D unclear. The CDR3 is 12 residues long. Germline V gene data show CDR1 as LNHNV and CDR2 as YYDKDF (reference sequence). In DNA, the CDR3 is TGTGCCACCAGCAGAGGGAACAGTGAAGCTTTCTTT. This gives the protein CATSRGNSEAFF.

The V gene is TRBV4-1, the J gene TRBJ2-7; 11 bases map to TRBD2. J lost 4 bases, V lost 0 bases, and 5 bases had no gene match. The CDR3 length is 16 residues. The germline V gene has CDR1 MGHRA and CDR2 YSYEKL. CDR3 sequence: CASSQELTSGAYEQYF. The CDR3 bases are TGCGCCAGCAGCCAAGAATTGACTAGCGGGGCGTACGAGCAGTACTTC.

The CDR3 here is CASSDPGGEQYF. In DNA form, the CDR3 reads TGTGCCAGCAGCGATCCGGGTGGCGAGCAGTACTTC. This chain uses TRBV7-8 with TRBJ2-7; D uncertain. Trimming removed 5 bases from V and 6 bases from J, with 11 bases in between. Looked up from germline, CDR1 is SGHVS and CDR2 is FQNEAQ. The CDR3 covers 12 residues. Full variable domain (remainder filled in from reference TRBV7-8 and TRBJ2-7): GAGVSQSPRYKVAKRGQDVALRCDPISGHVSLFWYQQALGQGPEFLTYFQNEAQLDKSGLPSDRFFAERPEGSVSTLKIQRTQQEDSAVYLCASSDPGGEQYFGPGTRLTVT.

V gene TRBV10-3 combines with J gene TRBJ2-1; TRBD1 matches 8 bases. The CDR3 is made up of 14 amino acids. Germline assignment: CDR1 ENHRY and CDR2 SYGVKD. Trimming removed 10 bases from V and 7 bases from J; junction bases left unmatched: 12. The CDR3: CASLQGVGKNEQFF. In DNA form, the CDR3 reads TGTGCCAGCCTACAGGGGGTAGGGAAAAATGAGCAGTTCTTC.

The chain links TRBV7-9 to TRBJ1-1, with D unresolved. The CDR3 runs 16 residues. The ends were cut back, 3 bases at V and 0 bases at J, with 14 bases in the middle. Germline CDR1 SEHNR, CDR2 FQNEAQ (reference sequence). CDR3 DNA sequence: TGTGCCAGCAGCTTCGGGGTCGGCCAGCTGAACACTGAAGCTTTCTTT. Translated: CASSFGVGQLNTEAFF.

The chain uses TRBV5-6 and TRBJ1-1; D unclear. The germline gives CDR1 SGHDT, CDR2 YYEEEE. V shed 3 bases and J shed 0 bases, with 6 bases lying between them. The CDR3 has 13 amino acids. CDR3 residues: CASSSPVNTEAFF. DNA of the CDR3: TGTGCCAGCAGCTCACCAGTGAACACTGAAGCTTTCTTT.

This sequence joins TRBV15 and TRBJ1-1; 10 bases agree with TRBD1. The CDR3 loop spans 23 amino acids. The V segment lost 0 bases and the J segment 5 bases; nucleotides outside the gene matches: 27. Germline CDR1 reads LNHNV; CDR2 reads YYDKDF (reference sequence). This CDR3 is CATSRDTPLSPPGQGLFATEAFF. CDR3 coding DNA: TGTGCCACCAGCAGAGATACCCCGCTGTCGCCCCCGGGACAGGGGCTGTTCGCGACTGAAGCTTTCTTT.

The rearrangement links TRBV6-1 to TRBJ1-5; D is possibly TRBD1 (6 bases). The CDR3 is made up of 14 amino acids. V was trimmed by 6 bases and J by 11 bases, leaving 20 bases between them. Germline loops: CDR1 MNHNS, CDR2 SASEGT. In DNA form, the CDR3 reads TGTGCCAGCAGCGCTCCTCAGGGGTTCGGGGCCCAGCATTTT. This translates into CASSAPQGFGAQHF.

The V and J genes are TRBV7-2 and TRBJ2-2; D perhaps matches TRBD2 (5 bases). The V end was cut by 3 bases, the J end by 2 bases, with 10 bases between. Per germline, CDR1 SGHTA and CDR2 FQGNSA. The CDR3 contains 15 residues. The CDR3 loop reads CASSLRVVNTGELFF. The CDR3 DNA follows: TGTGCCAGCAGCTTGAGGGTGGTTAACACCGGGGAGCTGTTTTTT.

This chain links TRBV11-3 with TRBJ1-1, with 9 bases lining up with TRBD1. Germline V gene lookup returns CDR1 SGHNT and CDR2 YENEEA. The CDR3 is 16 residues long. The V segment lost 4 bases and the J segment 0 bases; nucleotides outside the gene matches: 6. The CDR3 DNA follows: TGTGCCAGCAGCTCCCGGACAGGGGCCATGAACACTGAAGCTTTCTTT. Translating gives CASSSRTGAMNTEAFF.

This rearrangement joins TRBV7-2 to TRBJ1-1; D ambiguous. This CDR3 contains 14 residues. In germline, CDR1 is SGHTA, CDR2 FQGNSA. Trimming stripped 0 bases from V and 4 bases from J, with 9 bases between. The CDR3 DNA reads TGTGCCAGCAGCTTAGCGCTAGAGAGCACTGAAGCTTTCTTT. Protein sequence: CASSLALESTEAFF.

This clone has only a few counts. The chain links TRBV6-5 to TRBJ1-1; 7 bases agree with TRBD1. From germline, CDR1 is MNHEY and CDR2 SVGAGI. Trimming at V came to 7 bases and at J to 4 bases, leaving 9 bases not matched to a gene. CDR3 length equals 14 residues. The CDR3 spells CASTPPTGSTEAFF. CDR3 sequence (DNA): TGTGCCAGCACTCCACCGACAGGGAGCACTGAAGCTTTCTTT.

This chain uses TRBV21-1 with TRBJ2-2; the table's D call of TRBD2 was not tested on the DNA. TRBV21-1 is classified as a pseudogene. This CDR3 contains 14 residues. The chain's CDR3 is CASSLRERPGELFF. The CDR3, as DNA: TGTGCCAGCAGCCTTCGGGAGCGTCCCGGGGAGCTGTTTTTT.

The chain uses TRBV15 and TRBJ2-7; tentative D call: TRBD2 (5 bases). The V and J ends lost 5 bases and 6 bases respectively, with 11 bases between them. CDR3 length: 12 residues. Germline CDR1 is LNHNV and CDR2 is YYDKDF (reference sequence). Here the CDR3 reads CATSEGPLEQYF. The CDR3 DNA follows: TGTGCCACCAGCGAGGGCCCTCTCGAGCAGTACTTC.

The V call is TRBV5-1, the J call TRBJ1-1, with D perhaps matching TRBD1 (5 bases). Trimming left V 4 bases short and J 4 bases short, with 5 bases between. The CDR3 contains 11 residues. Germline V gives CDR1 SGHRS, CDR2 YFSETQ. In DNA, the CDR3 is TGCGCCAGCAGCAGGGGCACTGAAGCTTTCTTT. It is translated as CASSRGTEAFF.

The DNA of the CDR3 is TGTGCCAGCAGTTACTTGCTCGCAGGGTGGGATGAAAAACTGTTTTTT. It translates to CASSYLLAGWDEKLFF. The rearrangement uses TRBV6-6 and TRBJ1-4; D is perhaps TRBD1 (5 bases). Trimming shortened V by 1 base and J by 6 bases, and 15 bases separated the two germline ends. The CDR3 runs 16 residues. Per germline, CDR1 MNHNY and CDR2 SVGAGI (reference sequence).

V and J are TRBV11-2 and TRBJ2-3; D not resolved. Trimming removed 0 bases at V and 2 bases at J, with 9 bases between. Germline CDR1 SGHAT, CDR2 FQNNGV. The CDR3 extends over 15 amino acids. The CDR3 DNA follows: TGTGCCAGCAGCTTAGAACGGAGTACCACAGATACGCAGTATTTT. Its protein product is CASSLERSTTDTQYF.

This chain links TRBV15 with TRBJ2-2; maybe TRBD1 (6 bases). V lost 8 bases and J lost 4, with 11 bases in between. Germline CDR1 is LNHNV and CDR2 is YYDKDF (reference sequence). The CDR3 has 13 amino acids. CDR3 in amino acids: CATGAGVTGELFF. CDR3 in DNA: TGTGCCACCGGCGCAGGGGTCACCGGGGAGCTGTTTTTT.